This T cell receptor (beta chain) was observed in a study of shared clonotypes between healthy human individuals. Study conclusions and caveats: Researchers sampled only blood; tissue repertoires likely differ.

Turning to this clone: Its antigen is unidentified.

The assay was immunoSEQ multiplex PCR, and TCRdb's table has in-frame clones only and misses some. The sample has some 1.4 million clones; 95% to 97% are singletons. The CDR3 extends over 15 amino acids. The V and J ends lost 1 base and 4 bases respectively, with 10 bases between them. From germline, CDR1 is SNHLY and CDR2 FYNNEI. The chain has TRBV2 and TRBJ1-4; D ambiguous. The sequencing sample was made of naive CD4+ T cells sorted from blood. The subset: CD45RA+ positively selected. The TCR was taken from a man younger than 40 in good health. The CDR3 loop reads CASSEGRGSNEKLFF. CDR3 nucleotides: TGTGCCAGCAGTGAAGGAAGAGGAAGTAATGAAAAACTGTTTTTT.